This T cell receptor beta chain originates from a study of T cells after yellow fever vaccination. TCRdb reprocessed the 5' RACE reads with MiXCR, giving one entry per CDR3 protein. The sample has 300,000 to 350,000 distinct CDR3 sequences, around 4.4% seen once. V gave up 3 bases and J gave up 3 bases, with 5 bases separating them. Germline CDR1 and CDR2: WNHNN and SYGVQD (reference sequence). The CDR3 runs 13 residues. Study outcomes and limitations: It was a weaker secondary response, yet one that peaked faster, at day 5 versus 15. Across the CD4 and CD8 compartments, a small share of clonotypes was present in both.

This clonotype was detected ten times or more. Its antigen is still unknown. Sequenced material: PBMCs, taken 15 days after the yellow fever booster vaccination. This chain uses TRBV10-1 with TRBJ2-2; TRBD2 is a possible D gene (5 bases). The source of this sequence is a man younger than 30 who received the YFV17D yellow fever vaccine. The CDR3 region has the DNA TGCGCCAGCAGTGACGGGGACACCGGGGAGCTGTTTTTT. As protein: CASSDGDTGELFF.